Sequencing of this TCR beta chain was carried out in a study of regulatory T cells in long-lasting Graves disease (dated by TCRdb to the early 2020s). The study in broad terms: To count as having persistent Graves' disease, a patient had to have received antithyroid drug treatment for over 5 years with TSH receptor autoantibodies remaining persistently positive. This study used TCR sequencing and RNA sequencing of peripheral blood to compare persistent Graves' disease patients against newly diagnosed Graves' disease patients. The study was registered as a clinical trial and conducted in China. A total of 35 or so samples were covered by TCR sequencing, comprising some 13 persistent and approximately 20 newly diagnosed Graves' disease patients. In the clinical cohort, patients with persistent Graves' disease had used antithyroid drugs for an average of approximately eleven years. The research as a whole found: Preferential use of TRBV28, TRBJ1-2 and TRBJ2-5 was observed in persistent disease, whereas TRBV20-1 and TRBJ2-1 were favored in newly diagnosed disease. Sequencing and analysis were restricted to the TCR beta chain. Patients with persistent disease shared more public clonotypes (under 3,000) than newly diagnosed patients did (966). The authors acknowledged the small sample size as a limitation that may reduce accuracy. Because the primary lesion, thyroid tissue, could not be accessed, the study looked at peripheral blood alone. Compared with newly diagnosed patients, persistent Graves' disease patients had lower TCR Shannon entropy and fewer highly expanded clones, which suggests clonal expansion.

What this sample's time point label stands for: persistent/refractory GD, antithyroid drugs over 5 years with positive TRAb. For both TCR sequencing and RNA sequencing, RNA was extracted from PBMCs in TRIzol. Graves' disease was diagnosed according to American Thyroid Association guidelines. Patients were recruited from an endocrinology department in Xi'an, China. Each patient gave about 10 milliliters of peripheral blood, collected in an EDTA anticoagulant tube. Ficoll Paque Plus density gradient separation was used to isolate PBMCs, and no further T cell sorting was performed. RNA quality was checked with an Agilent 2100 Bioanalyzer and agarose gel, and concentration with a NanoDrop 2000. The germline V and J ends show losses of 0 bases and 2 bases respectively, and no gene match explains 14 bases of the junction. The CDR3 goes from the cysteine to the phenylalanine over 19 residues. The DNA shown is the 57-base CDR3, in frame from base 1. Per the germline V gene, MGHDK is the CDR1 and SYGVNS is the CDR2.

The receptor library was made with multiplex PCR. This sample was sequenced with an Illumina HiSeq 4000. iRepertoire HTBI primers and Arm-PCR amplification of CDR3 regions were used to construct TCR beta libraries. Before sequencing, the PCR products went through gel purification. The authors' pipeline ran thus. Across samples, roughly 60 TRBV and 13 to 15 TRBJ segments were identified and used for gene usage analysis of CDR3 amino acid clonotypes. Filtered high-quality paired reads were merged into contigs using COPE and FqMerger. BLAST was used to align contigs to the IMGT TRBV, TRBD and TRBJ reference genes, and CDR3 was defined following IMGT. Any clonotype with a frequency above 0.1% was classified as a highly expanded clone. Repertoire diversity was measured by Shannon entropy, and V-J evenness by the Gini coefficient. A clonotype was considered public if more than one individual shared it. TCRdb reanalyzed the raw reads on its own, using fastp at Q25 for trimming and MiXCR for clone calling, and kept in-frame beta chains. Each CDR3 protein appears once, grouped with its most common genes and DNA. The V and J calls were determined by TCRdb, not by the authors. This sample comprises approximately 400,000 distinct CDR3 sequences, roughly 23% of them detected only once. The top ten clonotypes cover around a quarter of the sample.

With respect to this clonotype: This clone's antigen is unknown. Base qualities are not recorded, but no much larger clone differs from it by a single base.

Here the sequenced sample was peripheral blood mononuclear cells (PBMCs), taken when the disease was refractory, from a patient treated with antithyroid drugs. Recombination connected TRBV25-1 to TRBJ2-7; TRBD1 aligns with 9 central bases. The sequence came from a woman in her thirties or forties with Graves disease. Donor details come from another sample of the same person, matched by shared clones. In nucleotide form, the sequence is TGTGCCAGCAGTGAATATGGGGGACAGGGTTTGTTGGTCCCCTACGAGCAGTACTTC. Translated, this is CASSEYGGQGLLVPYEQYF.